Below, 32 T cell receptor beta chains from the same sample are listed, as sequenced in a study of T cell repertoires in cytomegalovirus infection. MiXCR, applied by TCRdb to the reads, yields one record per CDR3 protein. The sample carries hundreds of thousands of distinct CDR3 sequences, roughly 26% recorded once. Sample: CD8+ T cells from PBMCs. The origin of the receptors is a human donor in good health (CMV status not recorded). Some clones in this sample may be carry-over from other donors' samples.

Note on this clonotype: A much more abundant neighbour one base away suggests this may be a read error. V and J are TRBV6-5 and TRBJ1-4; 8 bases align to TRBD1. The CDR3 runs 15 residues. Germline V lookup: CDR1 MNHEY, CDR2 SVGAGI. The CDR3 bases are TGTGCCAACAGTTCCAGGACAGGGTTAGAAGAAAAACTGTTTTTT. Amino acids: CANSSRTGLEEKLFF.

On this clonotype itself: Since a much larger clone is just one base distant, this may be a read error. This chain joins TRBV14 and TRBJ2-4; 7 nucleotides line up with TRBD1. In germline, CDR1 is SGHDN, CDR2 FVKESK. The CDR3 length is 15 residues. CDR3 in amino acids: CANSLQGVAKNIQYF. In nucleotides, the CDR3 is TGTGCCAACAGCCTGCAGGGGGTAGCCAAAAACATTCAGTACTTC.

CDR3 bases: TGTGCCAGCAGCTATGTGGGGACCTCCTATGGCTACACCTTC. This codes for CASSYVGTSYGYTF. The rearrangement links TRBV7-9 to TRBJ1-2, with a tentative D call TRBD1 (5 bases). The germline V gene encodes CDR1 SEHNR and CDR2 FQNEAQ (reference sequence). Trimming removed 4 bases from V and 4 bases from J, with 13 bases in between. The CDR3 loop spans 14 amino acids.

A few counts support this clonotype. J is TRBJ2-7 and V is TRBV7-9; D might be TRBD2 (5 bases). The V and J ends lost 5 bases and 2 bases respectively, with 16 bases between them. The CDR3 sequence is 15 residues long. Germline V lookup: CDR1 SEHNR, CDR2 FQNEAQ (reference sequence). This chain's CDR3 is CASSGEGRRAYEQYV. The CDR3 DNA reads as TGTGCCAGCAGCGGAGAGGGCAGGAGAGCCTACGAGCAGTACGTC.

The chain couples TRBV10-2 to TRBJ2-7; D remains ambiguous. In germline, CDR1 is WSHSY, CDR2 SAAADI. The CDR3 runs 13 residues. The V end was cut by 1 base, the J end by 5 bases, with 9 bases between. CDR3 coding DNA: TGCGCCAGCAGTGAGTACCCCCCCGACGAGCAGTACTTC. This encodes CASSEYPPDEQYF.

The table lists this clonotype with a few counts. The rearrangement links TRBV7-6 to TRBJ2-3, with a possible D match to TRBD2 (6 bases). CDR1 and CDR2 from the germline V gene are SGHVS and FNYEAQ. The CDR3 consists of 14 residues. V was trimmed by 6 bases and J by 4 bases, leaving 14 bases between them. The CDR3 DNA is TGTGCCAGCAGTCCCGAGGCGGGGCCAGATACGCAGTATTTT. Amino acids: CASSPEAGPDTQYF.

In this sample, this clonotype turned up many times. CDR3 amino acids: CASSLVPTGVTNEQFF. In DNA, the CDR3 is TGTGCCAGCAGCTTAGTCCCGACAGGGGTCACGAATGAGCAGTTCTTC. The chain employs TRBV7-8 and TRBJ2-1, with 8 bases aligning to TRBD1. Germline CDR1 is SGHVS and CDR2 is FQNEAQ. Germline trimming cut 1 base from V and 7 bases from J; bases unmatched to any gene: 9. This CDR3 has 16 residues.

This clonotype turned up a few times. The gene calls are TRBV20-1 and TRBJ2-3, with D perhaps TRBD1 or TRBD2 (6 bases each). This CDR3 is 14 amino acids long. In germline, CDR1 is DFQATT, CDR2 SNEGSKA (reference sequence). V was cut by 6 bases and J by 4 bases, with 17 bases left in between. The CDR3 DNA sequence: TGCAGTGCACCCAGAGTTCGGGGGCCAGATACGCAGTATTTT. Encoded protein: CSAPRVRGPDTQYF.

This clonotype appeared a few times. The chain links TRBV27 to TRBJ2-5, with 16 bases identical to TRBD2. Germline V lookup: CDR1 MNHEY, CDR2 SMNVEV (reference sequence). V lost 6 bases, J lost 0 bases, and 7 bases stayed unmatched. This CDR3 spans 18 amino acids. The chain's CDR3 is CASSPGTSGGVYQETQYF. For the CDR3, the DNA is TGTGCCAGCAGCCCCGGGACTAGCGGGGGGGTGTACCAAGAGACCCAGTACTTC.

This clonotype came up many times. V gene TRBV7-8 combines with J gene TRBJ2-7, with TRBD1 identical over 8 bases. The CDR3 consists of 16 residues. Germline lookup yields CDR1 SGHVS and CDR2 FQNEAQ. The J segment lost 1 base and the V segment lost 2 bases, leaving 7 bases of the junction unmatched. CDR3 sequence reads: CASSLPQGEYSYEQYF. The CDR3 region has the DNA TGTGCCAGCAGCTTACCACAGGGGGAGTATTCCTACGAGCAGTACTTC.

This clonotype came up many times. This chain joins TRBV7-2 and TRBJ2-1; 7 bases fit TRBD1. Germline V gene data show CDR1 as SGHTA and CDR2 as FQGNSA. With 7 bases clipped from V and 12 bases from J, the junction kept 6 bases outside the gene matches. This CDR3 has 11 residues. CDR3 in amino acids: CASTSEGAQFF. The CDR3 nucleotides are TGTGCCAGCACCTCCGAGGGGGCGCAGTTCTTC. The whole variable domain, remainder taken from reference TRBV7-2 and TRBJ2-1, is GAGVSQSPSNKVTEKGKDVELRCDPISGHTALYWYRQSLGQGLEFLIYFQGNSAPDKSGLPSDRFSAERTGGSVSTLTIQRTQQEDSAVYLCASTSEGAQFFGPGTRLTVL.

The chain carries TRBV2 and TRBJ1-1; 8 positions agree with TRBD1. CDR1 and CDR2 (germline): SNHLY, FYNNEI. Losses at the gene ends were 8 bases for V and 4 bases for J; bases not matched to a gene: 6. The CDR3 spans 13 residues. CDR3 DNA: TGTGCCAGCCCCGGACAGGGAGTCACTGAAGCTTTCTTT. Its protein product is CASPGQGVTEAFF.

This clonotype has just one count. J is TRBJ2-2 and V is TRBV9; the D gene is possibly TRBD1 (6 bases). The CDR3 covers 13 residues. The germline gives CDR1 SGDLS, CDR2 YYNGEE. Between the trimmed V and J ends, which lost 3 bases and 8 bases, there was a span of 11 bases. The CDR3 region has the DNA TGTGCCAGCAGCGGCAGGGGACCGGGGGAGCTGTTTTTT. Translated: CASSGRGPGELFF.

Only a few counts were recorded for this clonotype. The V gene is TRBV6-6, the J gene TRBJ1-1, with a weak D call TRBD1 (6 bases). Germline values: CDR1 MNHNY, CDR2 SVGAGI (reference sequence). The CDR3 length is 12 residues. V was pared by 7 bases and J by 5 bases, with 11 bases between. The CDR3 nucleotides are TGTGCCAGCATGGCGGGGGCGACTGAAGCTTTCTTT. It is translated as CASMAGATEAFF.

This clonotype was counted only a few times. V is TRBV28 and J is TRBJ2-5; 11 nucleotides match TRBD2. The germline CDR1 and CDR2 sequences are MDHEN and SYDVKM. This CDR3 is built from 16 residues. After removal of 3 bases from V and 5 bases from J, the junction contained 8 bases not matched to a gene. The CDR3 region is CASSFHPSGGLETQYF. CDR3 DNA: TGTGCCAGCAGTTTTCACCCTAGCGGGGGGCTGGAGACCCAGTACTTC.

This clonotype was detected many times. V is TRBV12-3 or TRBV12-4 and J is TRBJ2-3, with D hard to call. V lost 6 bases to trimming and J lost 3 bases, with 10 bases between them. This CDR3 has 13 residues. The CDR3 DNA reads TGTGCCAGCAGCCCTGTTAGGACAGATACGCAGTATTTT. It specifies CASSPVRTDTQYF.

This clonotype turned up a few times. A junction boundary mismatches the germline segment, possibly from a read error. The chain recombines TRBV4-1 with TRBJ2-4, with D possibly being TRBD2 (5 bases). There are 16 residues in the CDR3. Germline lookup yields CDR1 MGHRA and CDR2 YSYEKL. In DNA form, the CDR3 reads TGTGCCAGCAGCCAAGAGGAAGGGAGTGCCAAAAACATTCAGTACTTC. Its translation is CASSQEEGSAKNIQYF.

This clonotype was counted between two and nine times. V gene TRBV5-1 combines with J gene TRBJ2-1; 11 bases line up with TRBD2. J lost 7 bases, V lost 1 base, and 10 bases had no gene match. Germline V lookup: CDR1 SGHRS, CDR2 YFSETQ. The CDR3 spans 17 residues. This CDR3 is CASSLLAGGSAGNEQFF. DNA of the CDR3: TGCGCCAGCAGCTTGCTAGCGGGGGGTTCAGCGGGAAATGAGCAGTTCTTC. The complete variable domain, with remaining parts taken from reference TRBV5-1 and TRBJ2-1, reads KAGVTQTPRYLIKTRGQQVTLSCSPISGHRSVSWYQQTPGQGLQFLFEYFSETQRNKGNFPGRFSGRQFSNSRSEMNVSTLELGDSALYLCASSLLAGGSAGNEQFFGPGTRLTVL.

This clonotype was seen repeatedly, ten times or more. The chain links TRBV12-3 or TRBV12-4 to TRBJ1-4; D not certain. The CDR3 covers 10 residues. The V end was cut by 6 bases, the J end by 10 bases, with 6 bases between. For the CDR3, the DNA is TGTGCCAGCAGCGGAATAAAACTGTTTTTT. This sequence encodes CASSGIKLFF.

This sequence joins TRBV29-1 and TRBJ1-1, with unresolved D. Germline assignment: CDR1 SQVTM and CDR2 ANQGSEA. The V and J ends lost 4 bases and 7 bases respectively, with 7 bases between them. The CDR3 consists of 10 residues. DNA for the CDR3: TGCAGCGTTGTAGTGGGTGAAGCTTTCTTT. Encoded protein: CSVVVGEAFF.

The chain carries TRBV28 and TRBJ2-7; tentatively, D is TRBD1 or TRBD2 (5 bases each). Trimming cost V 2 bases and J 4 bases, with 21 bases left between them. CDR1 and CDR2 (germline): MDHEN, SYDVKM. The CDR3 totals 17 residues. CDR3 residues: CASSLIRDVRAAYEQYF. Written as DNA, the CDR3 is TGTGCCAGCAGTTTAATCAGGGACGTGCGAGCGGCTTACGAGCAGTACTTC.

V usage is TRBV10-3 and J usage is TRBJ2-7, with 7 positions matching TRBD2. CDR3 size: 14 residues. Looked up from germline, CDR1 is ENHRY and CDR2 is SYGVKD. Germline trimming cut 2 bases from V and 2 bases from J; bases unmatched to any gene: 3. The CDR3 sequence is CAISEPSGAYEQYF. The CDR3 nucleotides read TGTGCCATCAGTGAGCCGAGCGGGGCCTACGAGCAGTACTTC.

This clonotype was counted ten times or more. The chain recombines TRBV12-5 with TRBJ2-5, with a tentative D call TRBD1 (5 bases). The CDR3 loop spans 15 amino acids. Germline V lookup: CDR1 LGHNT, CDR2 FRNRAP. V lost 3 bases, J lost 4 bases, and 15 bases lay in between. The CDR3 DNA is TGTGCTAGTGGTTTCACGGACACCTCCCGAGAGACCCAGTACTTC. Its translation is CASGFTDTSRETQYF. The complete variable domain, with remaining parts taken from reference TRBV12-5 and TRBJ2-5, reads DARVTQTPRHKVTEMGQEVTMRCQPILGHNTVFWYRQTMMQGLELLAYFRNRAPLDDSGMPKDRFSAEMPDATLATLKIQPSEPRDSAVYFCASGFTDTSRETQYFGPGTRLLVL.

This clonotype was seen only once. CDR3 coding DNA: TGTGCCAGCAGCCAATCCCGATCAGGGTCAGATACGCAGTATTTT. Residues: CASSQSRSGSDTQYF. The V and J genes are TRBV4-2 and TRBJ2-3; a possible D gene is TRBD1 (5 bases). CDR3 size: 15 residues. V shed 2 bases and J shed 4 bases, with 13 bases lying between them. The germline CDR1 and CDR2 sequences are LGHNA and YNFKEQ.

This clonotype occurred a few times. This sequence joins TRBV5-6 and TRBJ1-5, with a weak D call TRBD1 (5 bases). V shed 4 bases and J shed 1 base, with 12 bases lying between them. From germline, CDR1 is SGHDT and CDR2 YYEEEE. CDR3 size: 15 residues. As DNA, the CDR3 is TGTGCCAGCAGCGAAGGGGTGCAGAGCAATCAGCCCCAGCATTTT. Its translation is CASSEGVQSNQPQHF. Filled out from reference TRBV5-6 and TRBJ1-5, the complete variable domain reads DAGVTQSPTHLIKTRGQQVTLRCSPKSGHDTVSWYQQALGQGPQFIFQYYEEEERQRGNFPDRFSGHQFPNYSSELNVNALLLGDSALYLCASSEGVQSNQPQHFGDGTRLSIL.

The CDR3 DNA sequence: TGCAGTGCTAGCAGGGAGCGTAGGGACTATGGCTACACCTTC. Protein sequence: CSASRERRDYGYTF. The chain couples TRBV20-1 to TRBJ1-2; maybe TRBD1 (5 bases). The length of the CDR3 is 14 residues. The V gene's germline CDR1 is DFQATT and CDR2 SNEGSKA (reference sequence). Deletions cut 3 bases from V and 3 bases from J, with 14 bases between.

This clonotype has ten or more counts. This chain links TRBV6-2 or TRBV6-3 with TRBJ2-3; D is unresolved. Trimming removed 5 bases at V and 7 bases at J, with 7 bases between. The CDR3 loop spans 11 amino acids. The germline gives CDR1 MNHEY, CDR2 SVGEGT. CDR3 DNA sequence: TGTGCCAGCAGTCCCCAGAATACGCAGTATTTT. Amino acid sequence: CASSPQNTQYF.

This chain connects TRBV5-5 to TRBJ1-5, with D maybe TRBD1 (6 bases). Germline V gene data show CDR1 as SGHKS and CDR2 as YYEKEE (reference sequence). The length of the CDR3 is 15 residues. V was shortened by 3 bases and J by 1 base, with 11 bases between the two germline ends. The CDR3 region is CASSSGTRSNQPQHF. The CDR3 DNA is TGTGCCAGCAGCTCAGGGACACGCAGCAATCAGCCCCAGCATTTT.

CDR3 amino acids: CASSVQVLGATDTQYF. CDR3 sequence (DNA): TGCGCCAGCAGTGTACAGGTCCTGGGGGCCACAGATACGCAGTATTTT. This chain joins TRBV10-2 and TRBJ2-3, with a weak D call TRBD1 (6 bases). Trimming pared 4 bases from V and 2 bases from J, leaving 16 bases between. The CDR3 loop spans 16 amino acids. Germline CDR1 reads WSHSY; CDR2 reads SAAADI.

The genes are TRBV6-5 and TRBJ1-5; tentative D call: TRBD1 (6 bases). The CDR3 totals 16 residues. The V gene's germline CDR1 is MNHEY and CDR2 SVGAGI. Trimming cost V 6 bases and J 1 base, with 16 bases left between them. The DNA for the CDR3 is TGTGCCAGCAGACCCTCACAGGGTATGAGCAATCAGCCCCAGCATTTT. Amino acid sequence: CASRPSQGMSNQPQHF.

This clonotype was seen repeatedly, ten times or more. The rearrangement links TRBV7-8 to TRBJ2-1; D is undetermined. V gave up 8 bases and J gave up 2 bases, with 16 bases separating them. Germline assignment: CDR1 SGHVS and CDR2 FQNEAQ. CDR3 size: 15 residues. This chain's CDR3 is CASSRGLGTYNEQFF. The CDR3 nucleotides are TGTGCCAGCTCCCGAGGCCTTGGGACCTACAATGAGCAGTTCTTC.

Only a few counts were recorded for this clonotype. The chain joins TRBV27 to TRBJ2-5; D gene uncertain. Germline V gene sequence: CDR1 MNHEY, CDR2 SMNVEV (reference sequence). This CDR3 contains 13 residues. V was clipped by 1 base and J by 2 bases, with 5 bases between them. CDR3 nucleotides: TGTGCCAGCAGTTTATTAGGGCAAGAGACCCAGTACTTC. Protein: CASSLLGQETQYF.